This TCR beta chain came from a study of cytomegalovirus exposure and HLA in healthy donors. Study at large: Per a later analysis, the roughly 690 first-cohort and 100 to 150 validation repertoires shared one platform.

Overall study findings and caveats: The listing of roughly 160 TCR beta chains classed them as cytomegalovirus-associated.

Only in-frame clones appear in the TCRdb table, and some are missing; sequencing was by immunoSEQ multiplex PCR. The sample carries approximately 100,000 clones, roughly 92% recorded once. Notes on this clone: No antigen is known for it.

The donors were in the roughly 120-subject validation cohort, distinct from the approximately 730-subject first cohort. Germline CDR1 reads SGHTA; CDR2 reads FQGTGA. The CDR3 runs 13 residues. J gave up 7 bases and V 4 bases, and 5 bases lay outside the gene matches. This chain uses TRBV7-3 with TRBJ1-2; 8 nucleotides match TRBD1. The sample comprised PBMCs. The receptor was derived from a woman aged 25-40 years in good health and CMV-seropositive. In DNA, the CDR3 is TGTGCCAGCAGCTCGACAGGGGCCTCTGGCTACACCTTC. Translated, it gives CASSSTGASGYTF.